This T cell receptor beta chain was sequenced in a study of CD8 T cells in ankylosing spondylitis. For TCR beta, libraries came from quantitative 5'-RACE with molecular barcodes. One entry per CDR3 protein results from TCRdb running MiXCR on the 5' RACE reads. The sample carries 250,000 to 400,000 distinct CDR3 sequences, around 10% recorded once. Findings and caveats of the study: Among TCR beta sequences, a motif of several highly homologous variants appeared characteristic of ankylosing spondylitis blood. Relatively scarce in peripheral blood, disease-linked clones were CD8+.

This clonotype was recorded many times. The target antigen is unknown. The CDR3 covers 16 residues. Trimming removed 6 bases from V and 6 bases from J; junction bases left unmatched: 8. From germline, CDR1 is SGHTA and CDR2 FQGNSA. The V and J genes are TRBV7-2 and TRBJ2-2; 12 nucleotides align to TRBD2. The sequencing sample was made of blood, either unsorted or a sorted T cell fraction (not recorded which). The sequence derives from a female donor with ankylosing spondylitis or in good health (not recorded which). The CDR3 loop is CASRLAGGGGAGELFF. The CDR3 region has the DNA TGTGCCAGCAGACTAGCGGGAGGCGGGGGAGCCGGGGAGCTGTTTTTT.